One and the same sample provided the 5 T cell receptor beta chains below, sequenced in a study of T-cell memory formation after mild COVID-19. TCRdb called the 5' RACE reads again in MiXCR, with one record for every CDR3 protein. In the table there are around 530,000 distinct CDR3 sequences, 20% to 25% of which are singletons. Sequencing was done on a sample of PBMCs or a T cell subset sorted from them (not recorded which). All receptors come from an adult woman who had mild COVID-19 (a few samples of this study predate the infection). Cell type and time point are not known.

A few counts support this clonotype. V is TRBV24-1 and J is TRBJ1-1; perhaps TRBD1 as D (5 bases). Germline V CDR1 and CDR2: KGHDR, SFDVKD. V lost 2 bases and J 5 bases, leaving 17 bases between the germline ends. The CDR3 has 16 amino acids. The CDR3 DNA sequence: TGTGCCACCAGTGATTCCAGGACCCCCCGGGGGACTGAAGCTTTCTTT. Its translation is CATSDSRTPRGTEAFF.

This clonotype was detected only a few times. This chain links TRBV5-1 with TRBJ1-1, with a weak D call TRBD1 (5 bases). The V end was cut by 0 bases, the J end by 6 bases, with 15 bases between. Germline CDR1 reads SGHRS; CDR2 reads YFSETQ. This CDR3 comprises 15 residues. For the CDR3, the DNA is TGCGCCAGCAGCTTGGCCGGCTGGGGGAAGGCTGAAGCTTTCTTT. Residues: CASSLAGWGKAEAFF.

The CDR3 region is CASSFQVTGELFF. CDR3 DNA sequence: TGTGCCAGCAGCTTTCAGGTCACCGGGGAGCTGTTTTTT. This sequence joins TRBV7-3 and TRBJ2-2; the D is unclear. The CDR3 spans 13 residues. The germline V gene has CDR1 SGHTA and CDR2 FQGTGA. V shed 3 bases and J shed 4 bases, with 6 bases lying between them.

In its sample, this clonotype was seen a few times. The chain employs TRBV15 and TRBJ1-5, with D uncertain. CDR3 length: 13 residues. CDR1 and CDR2 (germline): LNHNV, YYDKDF (reference sequence). Trimming stripped 5 bases from V and 0 bases from J, with 5 bases between. The CDR3 DNA follows: TGTGCCACCAGCCGGGCTAGCAATCAGCCCCAGCATTTT. Protein product: CATSRASNQPQHF.

This clonotype occurred a few times. The chain uses TRBV18 and TRBJ2-1; 7 bases fit TRBD2. Trimming took 3 bases from V and 6 from J; bases not matched to a gene: 8. The CDR3 length is 15 residues. The germline CDR1 and CDR2 sequences are KGHSH and LQKENI. CDR3 loop: CASSPLLALGNEQFF. CDR3 coding DNA: TGTGCCAGCTCACCTCTACTAGCGCTGGGCAATGAGCAGTTCTTC.